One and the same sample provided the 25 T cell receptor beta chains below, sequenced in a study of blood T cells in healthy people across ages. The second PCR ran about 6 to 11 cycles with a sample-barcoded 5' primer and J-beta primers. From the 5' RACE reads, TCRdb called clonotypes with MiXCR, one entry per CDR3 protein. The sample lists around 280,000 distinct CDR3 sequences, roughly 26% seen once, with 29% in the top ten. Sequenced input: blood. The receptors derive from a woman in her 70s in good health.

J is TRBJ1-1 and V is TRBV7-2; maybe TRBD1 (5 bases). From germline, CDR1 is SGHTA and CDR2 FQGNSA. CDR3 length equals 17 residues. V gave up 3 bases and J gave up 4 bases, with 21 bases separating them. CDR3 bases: TGTGCCAGCAGCTTGTATAGTCAGTCACTGGGACGCACTGAAGCTTTCTTT. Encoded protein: CASSLYSQSLGRTEAFF.

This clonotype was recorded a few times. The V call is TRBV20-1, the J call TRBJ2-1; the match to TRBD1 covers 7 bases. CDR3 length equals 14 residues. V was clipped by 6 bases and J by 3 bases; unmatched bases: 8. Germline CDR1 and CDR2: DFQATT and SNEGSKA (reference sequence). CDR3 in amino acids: CSALNRDSYNEQFF. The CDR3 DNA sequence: TGCAGTGCCCTGAACCGGGACAGCTACAATGAGCAGTTCTTC.

In nucleotides, the CDR3 is TGCAGCGCCGGCGGGCAGCCAGAGCTCTCCTACAATGAGCAGTTCTTC. Translating it yields CSAGGQPELSYNEQFF. V usage is TRBV29-1 and J usage is TRBJ2-1; TRBD2 is a possible D gene (5 bases). The CDR3 length is 16 residues. The ends were cut back, 7 bases at V and 0 bases at J, with 19 bases in the middle. In germline, CDR1 is SQVTM, CDR2 ANQGSEA.

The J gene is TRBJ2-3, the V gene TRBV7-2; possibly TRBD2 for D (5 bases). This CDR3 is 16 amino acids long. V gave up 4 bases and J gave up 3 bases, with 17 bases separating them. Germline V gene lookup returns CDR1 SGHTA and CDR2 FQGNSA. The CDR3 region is CASSSGSVLGTDTQYF. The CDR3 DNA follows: TGTGCCAGCAGCTCGGGATCGGTACTAGGAACAGATACGCAGTATTTT.

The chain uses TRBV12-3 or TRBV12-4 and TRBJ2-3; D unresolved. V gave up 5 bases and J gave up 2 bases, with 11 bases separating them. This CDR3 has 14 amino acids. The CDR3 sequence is CASSGIGPTDTQYF. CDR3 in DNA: TGTGCCAGCAGTGGAATCGGCCCCACAGATACGCAGTATTTT.

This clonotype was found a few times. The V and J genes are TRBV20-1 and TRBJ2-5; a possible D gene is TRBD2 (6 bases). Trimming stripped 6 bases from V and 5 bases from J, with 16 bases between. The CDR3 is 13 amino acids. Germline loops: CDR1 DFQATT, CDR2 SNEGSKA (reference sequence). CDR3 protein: CSAPVAVGETQYF. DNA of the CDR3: TGCAGTGCCCCGGTAGCGGTCGGGGAGACCCAGTACTTC.

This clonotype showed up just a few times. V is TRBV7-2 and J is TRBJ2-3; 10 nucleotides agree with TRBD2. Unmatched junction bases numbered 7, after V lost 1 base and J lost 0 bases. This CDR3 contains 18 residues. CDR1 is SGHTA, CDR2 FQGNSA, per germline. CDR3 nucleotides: TGTGCCAGCAGCTTAGGGAGCGGGAGGGATCCTAGCACAGATACGCAGTATTTT. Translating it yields CASSLGSGRDPSTDTQYF.

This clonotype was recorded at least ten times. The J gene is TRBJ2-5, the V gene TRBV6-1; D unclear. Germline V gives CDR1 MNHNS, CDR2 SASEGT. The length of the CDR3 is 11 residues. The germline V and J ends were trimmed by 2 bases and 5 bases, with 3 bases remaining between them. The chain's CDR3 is CASSEWETQYF. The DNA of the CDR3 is TGTGCCAGCAGTGAATGGGAGACCCAGTACTTC.

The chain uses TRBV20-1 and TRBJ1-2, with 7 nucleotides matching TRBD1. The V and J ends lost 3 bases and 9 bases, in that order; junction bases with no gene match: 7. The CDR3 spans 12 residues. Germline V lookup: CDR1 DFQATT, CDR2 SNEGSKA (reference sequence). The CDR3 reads CSARRDSSSYTF. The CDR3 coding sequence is TGCAGTGCTAGGAGGGACAGTAGCAGCTACACCTTC.

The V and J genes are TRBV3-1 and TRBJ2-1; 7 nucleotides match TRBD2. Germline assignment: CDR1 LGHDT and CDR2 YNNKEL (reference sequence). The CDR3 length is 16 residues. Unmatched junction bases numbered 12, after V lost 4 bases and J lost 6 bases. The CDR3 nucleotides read TGTGCCAGCAGCCTATCGACCGGACTAGTTGGCAATGAGCAGTTCTTC. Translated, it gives CASSLSTGLVGNEQFF.

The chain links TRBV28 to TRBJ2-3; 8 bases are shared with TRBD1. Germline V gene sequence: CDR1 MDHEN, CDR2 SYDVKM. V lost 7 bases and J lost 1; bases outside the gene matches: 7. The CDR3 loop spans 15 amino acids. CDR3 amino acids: CASTPGGAGTDTQYF. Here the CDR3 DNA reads TGTGCCAGCACCCCAGGGGGCGCAGGCACAGATACGCAGTATTTT.

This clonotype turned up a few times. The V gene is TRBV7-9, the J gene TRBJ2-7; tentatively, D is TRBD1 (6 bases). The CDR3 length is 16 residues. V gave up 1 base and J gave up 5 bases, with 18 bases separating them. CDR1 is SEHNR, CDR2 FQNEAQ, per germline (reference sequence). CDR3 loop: CASSLGVGKGVDEQYF. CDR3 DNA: TGTGCCAGCAGCTTAGGCGTGGGGAAGGGGGTCGACGAGCAGTACTTC.

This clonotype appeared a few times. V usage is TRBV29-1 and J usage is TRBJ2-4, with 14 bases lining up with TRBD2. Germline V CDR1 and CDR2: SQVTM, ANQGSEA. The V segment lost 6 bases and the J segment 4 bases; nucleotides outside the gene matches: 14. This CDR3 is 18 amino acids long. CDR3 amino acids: CSVDTGTSGRGGKNIQYF. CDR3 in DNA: TGCAGCGTCGACACCGGGACTAGCGGGAGAGGGGGGAAAAACATTCAGTACTTC.

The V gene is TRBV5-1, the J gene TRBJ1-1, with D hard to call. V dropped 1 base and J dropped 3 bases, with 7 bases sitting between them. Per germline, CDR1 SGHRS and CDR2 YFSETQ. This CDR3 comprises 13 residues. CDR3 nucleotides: TGCGCCAGCAGCTTGCTTTCTGACACTGAAGCTTTCTTT. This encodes CASSLLSDTEAFF. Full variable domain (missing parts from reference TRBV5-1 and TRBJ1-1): KAGVTQTPRYLIKTRGQQVTLSCSPISGHRSVSWYQQTPGQGLQFLFEYFSETQRNKGNFPGRFSGRQFSNSRSEMNVSTLELGDSALYLCASSLLSDTEAFFGQGTRLTVV.

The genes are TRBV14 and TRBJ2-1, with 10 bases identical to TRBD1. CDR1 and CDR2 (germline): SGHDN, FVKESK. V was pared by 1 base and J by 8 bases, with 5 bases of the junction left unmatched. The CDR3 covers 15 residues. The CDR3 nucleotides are TGTGCCAGCAGCCAAGGACAGGGGGCTGTATATGAGCAGTTCTTC. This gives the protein CASSQGQGAVYEQFF.

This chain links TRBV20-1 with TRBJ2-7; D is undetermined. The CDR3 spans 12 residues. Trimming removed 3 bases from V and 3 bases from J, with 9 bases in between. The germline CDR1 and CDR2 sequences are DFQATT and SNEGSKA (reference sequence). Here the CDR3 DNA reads TGCAGTGCTAGTGTGCAGCTCTACGAGCAGTACTTC. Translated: CSASVQLYEQYF.

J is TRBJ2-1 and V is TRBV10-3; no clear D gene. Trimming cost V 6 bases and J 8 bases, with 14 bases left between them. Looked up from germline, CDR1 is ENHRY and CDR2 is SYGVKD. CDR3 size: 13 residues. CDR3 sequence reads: CAISFGVEDEQFF. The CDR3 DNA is TGTGCCATCAGCTTTGGGGTCGAGGATGAGCAGTTCTTC.

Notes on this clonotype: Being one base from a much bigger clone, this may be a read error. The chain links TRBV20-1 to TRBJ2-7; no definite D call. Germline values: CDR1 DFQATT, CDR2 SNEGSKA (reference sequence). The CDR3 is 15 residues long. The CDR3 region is CSARWAYRSSYDQYF. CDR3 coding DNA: TGCAGTGCTAGATGGGCGTACCGGAGCTCCTACGACCAGTACTTC.

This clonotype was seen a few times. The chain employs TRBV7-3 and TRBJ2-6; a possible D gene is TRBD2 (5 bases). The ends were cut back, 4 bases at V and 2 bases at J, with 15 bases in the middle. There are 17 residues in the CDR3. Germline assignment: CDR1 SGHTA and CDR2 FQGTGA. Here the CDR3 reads CASSSELTGTGANVLTF. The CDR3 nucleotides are TGTGCCAGCAGCTCAGAACTCACGGGGACTGGGGCCAACGTCCTGACTTTC.

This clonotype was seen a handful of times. The CDR3 sequence: CASSLGGTGKSEKLFF. CDR3 DNA sequence: TGCGCCAGCAGCTTGGGCGGGACAGGGAAGAGTGAAAAACTGTTTTTT. V gene TRBV5-1 combines with J gene TRBJ1-4, with 9 bases that match TRBD1. Trimming took 0 bases from V and 7 from J; bases not matched to a gene: 7. CDR1 SGHRS and CDR2 YFSETQ come from the germline V gene. CDR3 length equals 16 residues. Filled out from reference TRBV5-1 and TRBJ1-4, the complete variable domain reads KAGVTQTPRYLIKTRGQQVTLSCSPISGHRSVSWYQQTPGQGLQFLFEYFSETQRNKGNFPGRFSGRQFSNSRSEMNVSTLELGDSALYLCASSLGGTGKSEKLFFGSGTQLSVL.

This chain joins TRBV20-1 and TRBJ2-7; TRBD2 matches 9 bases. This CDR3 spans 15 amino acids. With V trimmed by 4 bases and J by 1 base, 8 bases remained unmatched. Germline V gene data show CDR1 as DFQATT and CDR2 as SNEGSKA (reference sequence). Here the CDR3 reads CSATTSGPRSYEQYF. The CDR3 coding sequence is TGCAGTGCTACCACTAGCGGGCCTAGATCCTACGAGCAGTACTTC.

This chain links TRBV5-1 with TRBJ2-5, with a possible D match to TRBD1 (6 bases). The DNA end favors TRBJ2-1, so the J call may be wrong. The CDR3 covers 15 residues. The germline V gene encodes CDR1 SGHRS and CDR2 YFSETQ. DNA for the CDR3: TGCGCCAGCAGCTTGGTTTCGGGACAAGAAAATGAGCAGTTCTTC. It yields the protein CASSLVSGQENEQFF.

DNA for the CDR3: TGTGCCAGCAGCTTGAGCCCGTCCGGCGAGCAGTACTTC. It translates to CASSLSPSGEQYF. V and J are TRBV5-6 and TRBJ2-5; D remains ambiguous. The J call may be wrong; the DNA end is better matched by TRBJ2-7. Germline loops: CDR1 SGHDT, CDR2 YYEEEE. This CDR3 is 13 amino acids long.

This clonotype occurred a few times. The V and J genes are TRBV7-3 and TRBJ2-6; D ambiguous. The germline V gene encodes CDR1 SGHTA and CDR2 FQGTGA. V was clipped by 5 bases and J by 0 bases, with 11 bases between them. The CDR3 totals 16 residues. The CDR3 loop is CASSRYKPSGANVLTF. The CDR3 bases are TGTGCCAGCAGCCGATATAAACCCTCTGGGGCCAACGTCCTGACTTTC.

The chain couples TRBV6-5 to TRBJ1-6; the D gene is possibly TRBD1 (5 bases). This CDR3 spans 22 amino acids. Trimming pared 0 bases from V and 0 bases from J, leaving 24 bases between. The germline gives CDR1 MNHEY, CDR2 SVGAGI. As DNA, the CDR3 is TGTGCCAGCAGTTACTCGAAGTCATCCCGACAGCCGTACAGCTCCTATAATTCACCCCTCCACTTT. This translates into CASSYSKSSRQPYSSYNSPLHF.